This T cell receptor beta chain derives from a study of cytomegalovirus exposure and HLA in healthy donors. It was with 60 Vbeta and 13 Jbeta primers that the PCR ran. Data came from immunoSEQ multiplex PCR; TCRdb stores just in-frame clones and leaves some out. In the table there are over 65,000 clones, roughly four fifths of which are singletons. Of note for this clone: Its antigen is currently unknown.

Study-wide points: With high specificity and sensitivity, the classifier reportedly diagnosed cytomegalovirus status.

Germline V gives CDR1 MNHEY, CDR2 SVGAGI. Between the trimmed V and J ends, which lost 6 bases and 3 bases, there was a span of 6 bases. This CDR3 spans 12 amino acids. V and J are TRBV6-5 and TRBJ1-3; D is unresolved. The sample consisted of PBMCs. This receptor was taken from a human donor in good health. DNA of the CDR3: TGTGCCAGCAGGGGAGGTGGAAACACCATATATTTT. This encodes CASRGGGNTIYF.